One and the same sample provided the 18 T cell receptor beta chains below, sequenced in a study of shared clonotypes between healthy human individuals. Method: immunoSEQ multiplex PCR; TCRdb's copy keeps in-frame clones and lacks some. The sample records about 480,000 clones, 79% being singletons. The specimen was PBMCs. The receptors stem from a middle-aged woman in good health. Some clones in this sample may be carry-over from other donors' samples.

This clone was recorded once. This CDR3 reads CASSSWGGNQPQHF. Here the CDR3 DNA reads TGTGCCAGCAGCTCCTGGGGGGGCAATCAGCCCCAGCATTTT. The rearrangement uses TRBV9 and TRBJ1-5, with D possibly being TRBD1 (5 bases). Trimming took 4 bases from V and 2 from J, leaving 10 bases between them. Looked up from germline, CDR1 is SGDLS and CDR2 is YYNGEE. CDR3 length equals 14 residues.

As to this clone: Other DNA sequences within the sample encode an identical CDR3. This chain uses TRBV28 with TRBJ2-7; D might be TRBD1 (5 bases). This CDR3 region has 13 residues. Germline-derived CDR1 and CDR2 are MDHEN and SYDVKM. V gave up 2 bases and J gave up 7 bases, with 12 bases separating them. CDR3 region: CASSLRRGWEQYF. DNA for the CDR3: TGTGCCAGCAGTTTACGTAGGGGCTGGGAGCAGTACTTC.

The chain joins TRBV11-3 to TRBJ2-2; tentatively, D is TRBD1 (6 bases). The germline CDR1 and CDR2 sequences are SGHNT and YENEEA. V lost 6 bases, J lost 6 bases, and 17 bases lay in between. CDR3 length: 15 amino acids. CDR3 in amino acids: CASSKTQGFPGELFF. The CDR3 DNA is TGTGCCAGCAGTAAGACACAGGGATTCCCCGGGGAGCTGTTTTTT.

The rearrangement links TRBV7-9 to TRBJ2-7; TRBD2 matches 10 bases. The length of the CDR3 is 15 residues. The germline gives CDR1 SEHNR, CDR2 FQNEAQ (reference sequence). The junction had 4 bases not matched to a gene; V was cut back by 3 bases and J by 2 bases. This CDR3 is CASSFSGRPTYEQYF. CDR3 in DNA: TGTGCCAGCAGCTTTAGCGGGAGGCCCACCTACGAGCAGTACTTC. The full variable domain, rest sourced from reference TRBV7-9 and TRBJ2-7, is DTGVSQNPRHKITKRGQNVTFRCDPISEHNRLYWYRQTLGQGPEFLTYFQNEAQLEKSRLLSDRFSAERPKGSFSTLEIQRTEQGDSAMYLCASSFSGRPTYEQYFGPGTRLTVT.

CDR3 DNA: TGTGCCAGCAGTTACCGAAGCGGGAGAAGTGAGCAGTTCTTC. It specifies CASSYRSGRSEQFF. The chain couples TRBV6-5 to TRBJ2-1, with TRBD2 matching over 8 bases. V was pared by 2 bases and J by 9 bases, with 6 bases of the junction left unmatched. Germline V gene data show CDR1 as MNHEY and CDR2 as SVGAGI. This CDR3 is 14 amino acids long.

This sequence joins TRBV14 and TRBJ2-1, with 8 nucleotides matching TRBD2. The V gene end was trimmed by 4 bases and the J gene end by 0 bases; junction bases not matched to a gene: 5. CDR1 SGHDN and CDR2 FVKESK come from the germline V gene. There are 16 residues in the CDR3. The DNA of the CDR3 is TGTGCCAGCAGCCGAACCGGGACTAGCTCCTACAATGAGCAGTTCTTC. This encodes CASSRTGTSSYNEQFF.

The chain is built from TRBV28 and TRBJ2-1; no clear D. V dropped 3 bases and J dropped 7 bases, with 16 bases sitting between them. This CDR3 spans 15 amino acids. CDR1 is MDHEN and CDR2 is SYDVKM in the germline V gene. For the CDR3, the DNA is TGTGCCAGCAGTTTGGCCCCTCGGCGGTGGAATGAGCAGTTCTTC. Translation: CASSLAPRRWNEQFF.

V and J are TRBV28 and TRBJ2-1; 12 bases are a match to TRBD2. This CDR3 is 13 amino acids long. The ends lost 3 bases at V and 15 bases at J; junction bases unmatched: 6. The germline V gene encodes CDR1 MDHEN and CDR2 SYDVKM. CDR3 region: CASSLALAGGWFF. The CDR3 region has the DNA TGTGCCAGCAGTTTGGCACTAGCGGGGGGATGGTTCTTC.

The sample holds a few counts of this clone. The rearrangement links TRBV6-1 to TRBJ2-1; 10 nucleotides agree with TRBD2. The CDR3 is made up of 15 amino acids. Germline V gene sequence: CDR1 MNHNS, CDR2 SASEGT. The trim removed 4 bases at V and 8 bases at J, leaving 8 bases unmatched. As DNA, the CDR3 is TGTGCCAGCAGTGTAGAAGCGGGAGGGCCGGATGAGCAGTTCTTC. It is translated as CASSVEAGGPDEQFF.

This chain links TRBV5-4 with TRBJ2-3; 8 bases match TRBD2. V was pared by 3 bases and J by 5 bases, with 14 bases of the junction left unmatched. Germline V lookup: CDR1 SGHNT, CDR2 YYREEE (reference sequence). The CDR3 runs to 17 residues. CDR3 DNA: TGTGCCAGCAGCTCTCGGGTGGCGGGAGGAGGGATAGATACGCAGTATTTT. This encodes CASSSRVAGGGIDTQYF.

This clone has a handful of counts. The rearrangement links TRBV4-2 to TRBJ1-1; 7 bases match TRBD1. The CDR3 is 15 residues long. CDR1 and CDR2 from the germline V gene are LGHNA and YNFKEQ. Trimming at V came to 3 bases and at J to 4 bases, leaving 8 bases not matched to a gene. The CDR3 sequence: CASSQGGDRATEAFF. The CDR3 DNA reads as TGTGCCAGCAGCCAGGGCGGTGACAGGGCCACTGAAGCTTTCTTT.

The V gene is TRBV5-1, the J gene TRBJ2-1; D is possibly TRBD1 or TRBD2 (5 bases each). The V gene lost 4 bases and the J gene lost 0 bases, with 8 bases spanning the gap. Per the germline V gene, CDR1 is SGHRS and CDR2 is YFSETQ. The CDR3 contains 14 residues. The DNA for the CDR3 is TGCGCCAGCAGCCAAGGGACCTCCTACAATGAGCAGTTCTTC. As protein: CASSQGTSYNEQFF.

The J gene is TRBJ2-1, the V gene TRBV7-8; TRBD2 matches at 9 bases. V lost 1 base to trimming and J lost 2 bases; unmatched junction nucleotides: 6. Germline CDR1 SGHVS, CDR2 FQNEAQ. There are 17 residues in the CDR3. The CDR3 nucleotides are TGTGCCAGCAGCTTAGGGAGACTAGCGGCAACCTACAATGAGCAGTTCTTC. It yields the protein CASSLGRLAATYNEQFF. The full variable domain, with the rest looked up from reference TRBV7-8 and TRBJ2-1, is GAGVSQSPRYKVAKRGQDVALRCDPISGHVSLFWYQQALGQGPEFLTYFQNEAQLDKSGLPSDRFFAERPEGSVSTLKIQRTQQEDSAVYLCASSLGRLAATYNEQFFGPGTRLTVL.

V gene TRBV27 combines with J gene TRBJ2-3; possible D gene TRBD2, 5 bases. CDR1 is MNHEY, CDR2 SMNVEV, per germline (reference sequence). The CDR3 is 16 residues long. V dropped 2 bases and J dropped 4 bases, with 16 bases sitting between them. The CDR3 spells CASSLRWGVSPDTQYF. In nucleotides, the CDR3 is TGTGCCAGCAGTTTACGTTGGGGAGTTAGTCCAGATACGCAGTATTTT.

The V call is TRBV19, the J call TRBJ2-7; D unclear. Looked up from germline, CDR1 is LNHDA and CDR2 is SQIVND (reference sequence). V lost 7 bases, J lost 6 bases, and 19 bases lay in between. The CDR3 runs 14 residues. The CDR3 DNA sequence: TGTGCCAGTACCCCGAGCCCGGCCGTGGGCGAGCAGTACTTC. Translating gives CASTPSPAVGEQYF.

V and J are TRBV10-3 and TRBJ2-7; 7 nucleotides agree with TRBD2. From germline, CDR1 is ENHRY and CDR2 SYGVKD. V shed 4 bases, J shed 3 bases, and the junction held 6 bases outside the gene matches. There are 14 residues in the CDR3. CDR3 sequence reads: CAISGGRDYYEQYF. CDR3 DNA: TGTGCCATCAGTGGTGGACGGGACTACTACGAGCAGTACTTC.

A word on this clone: Distinct nucleotide sequences in the sample also encode this CDR3. The chain couples TRBV7-8 to TRBJ2-7, with 9 bases that match TRBD2. Trimming at V came to 3 bases and at J to 3 bases, leaving 6 bases not matched to a gene. Germline CDR1 and CDR2: SGHVS and FQNEAQ. The length of the CDR3 is 15 residues. The CDR3, as DNA: TGTGCCAGCAGCTTTCTAGCGGGGATTGACTACGAGCAGTACTTC. Its protein is CASSFLAGIDYEQYF.

This chain uses TRBV5-8 with TRBJ1-4; the match to TRBD1 covers 7 bases. The junction had 2 bases not matched to a gene; V was cut back by 0 bases and J by 6 bases. Germline lookup yields CDR1 SGHTS and CDR2 YDEGEE. This CDR3 has 14 amino acids. The CDR3 sequence is CASSLEGADEKLFF. The DNA of the CDR3 is TGTGCCAGCAGCTTGGAGGGGGCGGATGAAAAACTGTTTTTT.